Listed below are T cell receptor beta chains from one sample, sequenced in a study of long-term antiretroviral therapy in people with HIV. Profiled with immunoSEQ multiplex PCR; TCRdb holds only in-frame clones, not every one. Found here are 20,000 to 30,000 clones, 88% of them singletons; the top ten hold under 5.5%. Specimen: unsorted PBMCs, collected about 4.5 years after starting antiretroviral therapy. All receptors come from a man between 25 and 39 years old with HIV. CDR3s include the opening cysteine and the closing phenylalanine or tryptophan. D genes are given only for firm matches. Some rows have no size entry. The others give once, few or many, or a class for an expanded clone.

d_gene,len,v_gene,abundance,j_gene,CDR3nt,CDR3aa
TRBD2,14,TRBV2,NA,TRBJ2-5,TGTGCCAGCGGGATCTCTAGCGGACAAGAGACCCAGTACTTC,CASGISSGQETQYF
NA,13,TRBV4-3,NA,TRBJ1-6,TGCGCCAGCAGCCAGGACCTTCAATCACCCCTCCACTTT,CASSQDLQSPLHF
TRBD2,15,TRBV4-1,NA,TRBJ2-1,TGCGCCAGCAGCCAAGATTGGGGACTAGCAAATGAGCAGTTCTTC,CASSQDWGLANEQFF
TRBD2,13,TRBV10-2,NA,TRBJ2-1,TGCGCCAGCAGTGAATCTAGCGGGGGGAGGCAGTTCTTC,CASSESSGGRQFF
NA,12,TRBV6-4,NA,TRBJ2-3,TGTGCCAGCAGTGACTCGACCCGGATCAAGTATTTT,CASSDSTRIKYF
NA,15,TRBV7-7,NA,TRBJ2-3,TGTGCTAGCAGCACAGGGACTTCGCTCACAGATACGCAGTATTTT,CASSTGTSLTDTQYF
TRBD1,15,TRBV7-9,NA,TRBJ2-7,TGTGCCAGCAGCTCCAAGGGGGCACTAGCCTACGAGCAGTACTTC,CASSSKGALAYEQYF
NA,12,TRBV10-3,NA,TRBJ2-1,TGTGCCATCAGTGAACCATACAATGAGCAGTTCTTC,CAISEPYNEQFF
NA,14,TRBV7-9,NA,TRBJ1-1,TGTGCCAGCAGCCCTAAGGGGGGGTTGGAAAAAGCTTTCTTT,CASSPKGGLEKAFF
NA,13,TRBV11-1,NA,TRBJ2-7,TGTGCCAGCAGCCCTTACAGCTCCTACGAGCAGTACTTC,CASSPYSSYEQYF
TRBD2,15,TRBV6-4,NA,TRBJ2-3,TGTGCCAGCAGTCATAGCGGGGGGGCCGCTGATACGCAGTATTTT,CASSHSGGAADTQYF
TRBD1,16,TRBV9,NA,TRBJ1-3,TGTGCCAGCAAAGAGGGGGACAGAGACTCTGGAAACACCATATATTTT,CASKEGDRDSGNTIYF
TRBD2,15,TRBV18,once,TRBJ2-2,TGTGCCAGCTCATTGCTAGCGGAGAGCACCGGGGAGCTGTTTTTT,CASSLLAESTGELFF
NA,16,TRBV7-9,NA,TRBJ2-3,TGTGCCAGCAGCTTAGGCGATAGTGTGAGCACAGATACGCAGTATTTT,CASSLGDSVSTDTQYF
TRBD2,14,TRBV2,NA,TRBJ2-2,TGTGCCAGCATCAGGGCTAGCGGGGGAGGTGAGCTGTTTTTT,CASIRASGGGELFF
NA,13,TRBV4-3,once,TRBJ1-1,TGCGCCAGCAGCCAAAGGGGTGGCACTGAAGCTTTCTTT,CASSQRGGTEAFF
TRBD2,14,TRBV7-2,once,TRBJ2-2,TGTGCCAGCAGCTTAGCCATAGCGGGCGGGGAGCTGTTTTTT,CASSLAIAGGELFF
NA,15,TRBV19,NA,TRBJ2-1,TGTGCCAGTAGTAAGTTAGGCGGGTCCCCCTCTGAGCAGTTCTTC,CASSKLGGSPSEQFF
NA,12,TRBV7-3,NA,TRBJ2-3,TGTGCCAGCAGCTTAGTGGGAGATACGCAGTATTTT,CASSLVGDTQYF
NA,13,TRBV30,NA,TRBJ1-2,TGTGCCTGGAGTATCCGGGTTCGCTATGGCTACACCTTC,CAWSIRVRYGYTF
NA,13,TRBV25-1,NA,TRBJ2-2,TGTGCCAGCAGTCCGTCAGCCACCGGGGAGCTGTTTTTT,CASSPSATGELFF
TRBD2,16,TRBV9,NA,TRBJ2-7,TGTGCCAGCAGCCCCAGTAGCGGGAGTGGTAGTTACGAGCAGTACTTC,CASSPSSGSGSYEQYF
NA,11,TRBV5-6,NA,TRBJ2-5,TGTGCCAGCAGCTTCGGGGAGACCCAGTACTTC,CASSFGETQYF
NA,12,TRBV19,NA,TRBJ2-7,TGTGCCAGTACGGACAGAGACTACGAGCAGTACTTC,CASTDRDYEQYF
NA,12,TRBV29-1,NA,TRBJ2-3,TGCAGCGTTAGGGACACCCCCGATACGCAGTATTTT,CSVRDTPDTQYF
TRBD1,16,TRBV18,NA,TRBJ1-1,TGTGCCAGCTCACGTCGACAGGGGCGCATGAACACTGAAGCTTTCTTT,CASSRRQGRMNTEAFF
NA,15,TRBV6-1,NA,TRBJ2-2,TGTGCTGGAGGCCGGGGCCCCCCGAACACCGGGGAGCTGTTTTTT,CAGGRGPPNTGELFF
NA,14,TRBV10-3,NA,TRBJ1-2,TGTGCCATCAGTCCTACGGGACTGAACTATGGCTACACCTTC,CAISPTGLNYGYTF
NA,14,TRBV2,NA,TRBJ2-7,TGTGCCAGTTCATTTAGCGGGACAGCCTACGAGCAGTACTTC,CASSFSGTAYEQYF
NA,14,TRBV7-2,NA,TRBJ2-2,TGTGCCAGCAGCTTAGGCGTCGACACCGGGGAGCTGTTTTTT,CASSLGVDTGELFF
TRBD1,14,TRBV11-2,few,TRBJ1-4,TGTGCCAGCAGCTTTACAGGGGGCGGAGAAAAACTGTTTTTT,CASSFTGGGEKLFF
TRBD1,13,TRBV10-3,NA,TRBJ2-1,TGTGCCATCGGGACAGGGAATTTCGATGAGCAGTTCTTC,CAIGTGNFDEQFF
NA,16,TRBV4-3,NA,TRBJ2-7,TGCGCCAGCAGCCAAGAATGGGGGGCAAGTTCCTACGAGCAGTACTTC,CASSQEWGASSYEQYF
NA,12,TRBV2,NA,TRBJ2-7,TGTGCCAGCAGTGGAGGGGGGCACGAGCAGTACTTC,CASSGGGHEQYF
NA,14,TRBV29-1,few,TRBJ1-2,TGCAGCGTTGAAGGCGGCAGTTGGACTAATGGCTACACCTTC,CSVEGGSWTNGYTF
NA,17,TRBV7-9,NA,TRBJ2-1,TGTGCCAGCAGCTTCCCCGGGTCGGGAGTTCGGGTCGCTGAGCAGTTCTTC,CASSFPGSGVRVAEQFF
TRBD1,15,TRBV4-1,few,TRBJ1-5,TGCGCCAGCAGCCTGTGGACAGGGCTAGATCAGCCCCAGCATTTT,CASSLWTGLDQPQHF
NA,12,TRBV5-4,few,TRBJ2-7,TGTGCCAGCAGCTTGGGGACTCGCGAGCAGTACTTC,CASSLGTREQYF
NA,13,TRBV19,NA,TRBJ1-1,TGTGCCAGTAGTATCTCAGGGGTGACTGAAGCTTTCTTT,CASSISGVTEAFF
NA,15,TRBV2,NA,TRBJ2-3,TGTGCCAGCAGTGGGGACGCCGGCGGAACAGATACGCAGTATTTT,CASSGDAGGTDTQYF
NA,15,TRBV4-2,once,TRBJ1-5,TGTGCCAGCAGCCAAGATCGAACAGGCAATCAGCCCCAGCATTTT,CASSQDRTGNQPQHF
NA,19,TRBV4-3,NA,TRBJ1-1,TGCGCCAGCAGCCAAGATCGCGGGCTTAGGGAAGGGGCGGACACTGAAGCTTTCTTT,CASSQDRGLREGADTEAFF
NA,14,TRBV29-1,NA,TRBJ1-3,TGCAGCGTTGTCGCCAGGGGCTCTGGAAACACCATATATTTT,CSVVARGSGNTIYF
TRBD1,15,TRBV13,NA,TRBJ2-7,TGTGCCAGCAGCCCCAGGGGGAGAAGCTCCTACGAGCAGTACTTC,CASSPRGRSSYEQYF
NA,10,TRBV19,NA,TRBJ2-3,TGTGCCGCGGGGGCGGATACGCAGTATTTT,CAAGADTQYF
NA,14,TRBV7-3,NA,TRBJ1-4,TGTGCCAGCAGCTTGAATGGGGGTAATGAAAAACTGTTTTTT,CASSLNGGNEKLFF